Sequencing of this T cell receptor beta chain was carried out in a study of identical twins. A universal primer site came from template switching; cDNA carried unique molecular identifiers. TCRdb reprocessed the 5' RACE reads via MiXCR and lists one record per CDR3 protein. The sample includes about 530,000 distinct CDR3 sequences, approximately 20% seen only once; the top ten take approximately 0.52%. In the case of this clonotype: Its cognate antigen is unknown.

Study findings and constraints: The study drew conclusions from cross-sectional statistical analysis, not from following the same donors. Zero-insertion analyses might be partly confounded by invariant T cells like MAIT and iNKT.

CDR1 DFQATT and CDR2 SNEGSKA come from the germline V gene (reference sequence). Trimming took 6 bases from V and 2 from J; bases not matched to a gene: 8. The CDR3 runs 15 residues. A further study also used this sample, focusing on yellow fever vaccine responses in identical twins.

The sequencing input was CD4+ T cells sorted from blood. This receptor was taken from a woman aged 18-29 years in good health. V usage is TRBV20-1 and J usage is TRBJ2-7; 12 bases are a match to TRBD2. CDR3 nucleotides: TGCAGTGCCCCGAACCGACTAGCGGGGGCCTACGAGCAGTACTTC. This sequence encodes CSAPNRLAGAYEQYF.